This T cell receptor beta chain stems from a study of glioma-infiltrating T cells. Overall study findings and caveats: Tissue and blood shared very few CDR3 sequences. Above-expected tissue-blood divergence occurred in all gliomas, most in low-grade ones.

The CDR3 loop spans 15 amino acids. Between the trimmed V and J ends, which lost 5 bases and 4 bases, there was a span of 17 bases. Germline assignment: CDR1 SGHVS and CDR2 FNYEAQ. On this clonotype itself: Its target is unknown.

Using RNA template, CDR3s of TCR alpha and beta were amplified with iRepertoire arm-PCR. Input was 100-400 ng of tissue mRNA or PBMC total RNA. Via MiXCR, TCRdb re-called the multiplex PCR reads, giving one row per CDR3 protein. The sample holds some 130,000 distinct CDR3 sequences, about 25% seen once. The chain carries TRBV7-6 and TRBJ2-5; D is perhaps TRBD1 (6 bases). The TCR comes from a human donor with low-grade glioma or glioblastoma, undergoing nonglioma brain surgery, or in good health (not recorded which). What was sequenced was glioma tissue, nonneoplastic brain tissue, or PBMCs (not recorded which). CDR3 nucleotide sequence: TGTGCCAGCAGCCCCCCAGGGACAATCAGAGAGACCCAGTACTTC. This sequence encodes CASSPPGTIRETQYF.